Detailed here is one T cell receptor beta chain. The data were taken from a study of blood T cell repertoires in COVID-19. On the study more broadly: Sites in the United States, Italy and Spain provided acute and convalescent COVID-19 samples. PBMCs, B-cell-depleted T cells, or T cells provided the cDNA or gDNA that made up the material.

Per the study methods: Estimation of nucleated cell counts was performed using reference gene primer amplification. Generated by immunoSEQ multiplex PCR, the TCRdb table keeps only in-frame clones and is missing some. That table is the source of V, J and clone size, and D and trimming were worked out from the DNA. Among some 150,000 clones listed, 84% were seen once. Sequenced sample: peripheral blood. The receptor's source is a man between 65 and 85 years old with acute or convalescent COVID-19.

The CDR3: CASSANRGWDEKLFF. The CDR3 DNA sequence: TGTGCCAGCAGCGCAAACAGGGGGTGGGATGAAAAACTGTTTTTT. The V call is TRBV9, the J call TRBJ1-4; 8 nucleotides agree with TRBD1. The CDR3 is 15 residues long. The V gene end was trimmed by 3 bases and the J gene end by 6 bases; junction bases not matched to a gene: 7. Germline V gene lookup returns CDR1 SGDLS and CDR2 YYNGEE.